Described below is a single T cell receptor beta chain sequence and its context. Antigen specificity is unknown. The germline CDR1 and CDR2 sequences are SGHVS and FQNEAQ. The CDR3 loop spans 14 amino acids. V gave up 7 bases and J gave up 3 bases, with 14 bases separating them. This entry is derived from a study of OX40 agonist ivuxolimab in advanced cancers. About the research overall: Among those enrolled, mean age was approximately 62 years (range 23 to 79) and about 79% were male. Study results and limitations: People who partly responded at 0.1-3.0 mg/kg had some of the least clonal expansion seen.

TCRdb's copy holds only in-frame clones and misses some; the assay was immunoSEQ multiplex PCR. The repertoire includes 50,000 to 75,000 clones, approximately 88% of them detected once, and 0.61% sits in the top ten. This receptor was identified in an adult with an advanced solid tumor such as melanoma, head and neck, liver or kidney cancer. The input for sequencing was CD4+ or CD8+ T cells sorted from blood, taken in a trial of the OX40 agonist ivuxolimab. J is TRBJ2-3 and V is TRBV7-8, with a weak D call TRBD2 (6 bases). CDR3 DNA: TGTGCCAGCACGGGGACTCTCCTTACAGATACGCAGTATTTT. Protein: CASTGTLLTDTQYF.